This record concerns one T cell receptor (beta chain) sequence. These data originate in a study of OX40 agonist ivuxolimab in advanced cancers. Study-level information: Of the participants, 40% had some prior anti-PD-1, anti-PD-L1 or anti-CTLA-4 therapy, which was allowed.

Per the germline V gene, CDR1 is LNHDA and CDR2 is SQIVND (reference sequence). V was cut by 5 bases and J by 7 bases, with 11 bases left in between. There are 13 residues in the CDR3. Clones were read by immunoSEQ multiplex PCR, and TCRdb kept only the in-frame ones, dropping some. Of more than 15,000 clones listed, just under 80% are singletons. The rearrangement joins TRBV19 to TRBJ2-2; D unresolved. This TCR derives from an adult with an advanced solid tumor such as melanoma, head and neck, liver or kidney cancer. The sample consisted of CD4+ or CD8+ T cells sorted from blood, taken in a trial of the OX40 agonist ivuxolimab. CDR3 sequence (DNA): TGTGCCAGTAGTCCTCGATACGGCGGGGAGCTGTTTTTT. Encoded protein: CASSPRYGGELFF.